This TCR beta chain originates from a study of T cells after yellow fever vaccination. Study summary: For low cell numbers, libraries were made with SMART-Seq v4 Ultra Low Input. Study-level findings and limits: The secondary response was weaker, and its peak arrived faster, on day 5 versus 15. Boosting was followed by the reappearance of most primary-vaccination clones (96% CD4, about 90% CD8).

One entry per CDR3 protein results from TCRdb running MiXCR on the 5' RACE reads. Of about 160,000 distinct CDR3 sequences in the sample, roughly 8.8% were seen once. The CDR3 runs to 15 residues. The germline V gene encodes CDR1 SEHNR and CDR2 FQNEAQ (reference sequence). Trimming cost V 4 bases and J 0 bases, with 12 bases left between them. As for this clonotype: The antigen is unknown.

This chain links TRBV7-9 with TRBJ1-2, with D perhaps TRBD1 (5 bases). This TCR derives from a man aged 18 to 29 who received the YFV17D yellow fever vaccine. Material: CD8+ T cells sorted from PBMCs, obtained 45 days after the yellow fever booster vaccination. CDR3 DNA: TGTGCCAGCAGCTCAACGACAGAAGCTAACTATGGCTACACCTTC. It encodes CASSSTTEANYGYTF.